These T cell receptor beta chains were read from a single sample in a study of cytomegalovirus exposure and HLA in healthy donors. The repertoire was sequenced with immunoSEQ multiplex PCR; TCRdb's copy has only in-frame clones and lacks some. This sample has about 89,000 clones, with roughly 70% found just once. Sequenced input: PBMCs. All receptors derive from a male donor in good health and CMV-seronegative. CDR3s include the opening cysteine and the closing phenylalanine or tryptophan. D genes are given only for firm matches. Some rows have no size entry. The others give once, few or many, or a class for an expanded clone.

>TRBJ2-7|NA|TRBD2|TRBV27
TGTGCCAGCAGCCTCGGGACTAGCGGGAAAGTCGAGCAGTACTTC
CASSLGTSGKVEQYF
>TRBJ2-5|NA|NA|TRBV14
TGTGCCAGCAGCGAAAGGTTGCGCGGCAGTATACGAGAGACCCAGTACTTC
CASSERLRGSIRETQYF
>TRBJ2-3|NA|TRBD2|TRBV9
TGTGCCAGCAGCACGCCGACTAGCGGGAGGGCTGGAGATACGCAGTATTTT
CASSTPTSGRAGDTQYF
>TRBJ2-7|NA|TRBD1|TRBV6-1
TGTGCCAGCAGCCGGACACAGGGGACCGTCTACGAGCAGTACTTC
CASSRTQGTVYEQYF
>TRBJ2-7|NA|NA|TRBV30
TGTGCCTGGACCCCCCTAGGACAGCTCCTTTCCTACGAGCAGTACTTC
CAWTPLGQLLSYEQYF
>TRBJ2-5|NA|TRBD2|TRBV9
TGTGCCAGCAGCGTATCAGCGGGACTAGCGGATCAAGAGACCCAGTACTTC
CASSVSAGLADQETQYF
>TRBJ2-1|few|TRBD2|TRBV27
TGTGCCAGCAGTCCAACTAGCGGGTACAATGAGCAGTTCTTC
CASSPTSGYNEQFF
>TRBJ1-2|NA|TRBD1|TRBV5-1
TGCGCCAGCAGCTTGGGGCAGGGGGCAGGGTATGGCTACACCTTC
CASSLGQGAGYGYTF
>TRBJ1-1|NA|TRBD1|TRBV5-5
TGTGCCAGCAGCCTACTGGCGACAGGGGGCTGGGTCACTGAAGCTTTCTTT
CASSLLATGGWVTEAFF
>TRBJ1-1|NA|NA|TRBV29-1
TGCAGCGCAGGGTTCGGCACTGAAGCTTTCTTT
CSAGFGTEAFF
>TRBJ2-1|NA|TRBD2|TRBV29-1
TGCAGCGTTGAAGGAGCGGGAGTTGGCAATGAGCAGTTCTTC
CSVEGAGVGNEQFF
>TRBJ2-7|NA|NA|TRBV7-3
TGTGCCAGCAGCCCCACCGGAGCACCTACCTACGAGCAGTACTTC
CASSPTGAPTYEQYF
>TRBJ1-1|NA|NA|TRBV7-3
TGTGCCAGCAGCTTAGGGGGCCCGAACACTGAAGCTTTCTTT
CASSLGGPNTEAFF
>TRBJ2-7|NA|TRBD1|TRBV5-4
TGTGCCAGCAGCGCGCCGGGACAGGGGGGTCACGAGCAGTACTTC
CASSAPGQGGHEQYF
>TRBJ1-1|NA|TRBD1|TRBV6-5
TGTGCCAGCAGTTATGGACAGGGGGCATACCAGGCTTTCTTT
CASSYGQGAYQAFF
>TRBJ1-1|NA|NA|TRBV10-3
TGTGCCATCAGCCAGGACAGACCCTTTGAAGCTTTCTTT
CAISQDRPFEAFF
>TRBJ2-2|once|NA|TRBV6-5
TGTGCCAGCAGTTCTTTCGGTCGGGAGCTGTTTTTT
CASSSFGRELFF
>TRBJ1-1|NA|TRBD1|TRBV9
TGTGCCAGCAGCGTTCGAACAACAGGGGTCACTGAAGCTTTCTTT
CASSVRTTGVTEAFF
>TRBJ1-1|NA|NA|TRBV28
TGTGCCACAACAGGGAACACTGAAGCTTTCTTT
CATTGNTEAFF
>TRBJ2-7|once|TRBD1|TRBV7-9
TGTGCCAGCAGCCCTGGGACAGGAGGCCCCTACGAGCAGTACTTC
CASSPGTGGPYEQYF
>TRBJ1-1|NA|TRBD1|TRBV9
TGTGCCAGCAGCGCCCGACAGGGAATGAACACTGAAGCTTTCTTT
CASSARQGMNTEAFF
>TRBJ2-7|once|TRBD1|TRBV7-3
TGTGCCAGCAGCAACCGGACAGGGTCGGTTTCCGAGCAGTACTTC
CASSNRTGSVSEQYF
>TRBJ2-7|NA|NA|TRBV4-3
TGCGCCAGCAGCCAAGAGAGGGCAACCGAATACGAGCAGTACTTC
CASSQERATEYEQYF
>TRBJ1-5|NA|NA|TRBV28
TGTGCCAGCAGTTCCACAGGGATGGGCAATCAGCCCCAGCATTTT
CASSSTGMGNQPQHF
>TRBJ2-3|few|NA|TRBV10-3
TGTGCCATCGTGGGACTGGGCATGAATACGCAGTATTTT
CAIVGLGMNTQYF